The 18 T cell receptor beta chains below were found in one sample sequenced in a study of cytomegalovirus exposure and HLA in healthy donors. PCR employed 60 Vbeta and 13 Jbeta primers. Only in-frame clones appear in the TCRdb table, and some are missing; sequencing was by immunoSEQ multiplex PCR. Seen here are 160,000 or so clones, approximately 78% observed once, and the top ten hold 3% to 3.5%. Input material: PBMCs. These receptors were taken from a woman aged 40 to 49 in good health and CMV-seronegative.

The gene calls are TRBV7-9 and TRBJ2-1; tentatively, D is TRBD2 (5 bases). Trimming cost V 1 base and J 8 bases, with 12 bases left between them. The CDR3 is 14 residues long. CDR1 SEHNR and CDR2 FQNEAQ come from the germline V gene (reference sequence). The CDR3 nucleotides are TGTGCCAGCAGCTTAGTGGCGGGTATCGATGAGCAGTTCTTC. It translates to CASSLVAGIDEQFF.

This rearrangement joins TRBV5-1 to TRBJ1-1, with TRBD1 matching 11 bases. The CDR3 is 17 amino acids. J was trimmed by 4 bases and V by 4 bases; bases with no gene match: 12. Germline V gives CDR1 SGHRS, CDR2 YFSETQ. The CDR3 loop reads CASSNGDRGLGSTEAFF. The CDR3 DNA follows: TGCGCCAGCAGCAACGGGGACAGGGGGTTAGGTAGCACTGAAGCTTTCTTT.

A few counts support this clone. The V and J genes are TRBV10-1 and TRBJ1-1; D uncertain. This CDR3 is built from 11 residues. From germline, CDR1 is WNHNN and CDR2 SYGVQD (reference sequence). The CDR3 protein is CLTSGLSRAFF. The CDR3 DNA is TGCCTTACCAGCGGCCTCTCGCGGGCTTTCTTT.

The rearrangement links TRBV2 to TRBJ2-1; 9 nucleotides align to TRBD2. The germline CDR1 and CDR2 sequences are SNHLY and FYNNEI. CDR3 length: 17 amino acids. After removal of 0 bases from V and 9 bases from J, the junction contained 12 bases not matched to a gene. CDR3 residues: CASSEAKRGAWVGEQFF. The CDR3, as DNA: TGTGCCAGCAGTGAAGCGAAGCGGGGGGCCTGGGTCGGTGAGCAGTTCTTC.

This chain uses TRBV14 with TRBJ1-6; 8 bases are a match to TRBD1. V lost 4 bases, J lost 6 bases, and 5 bases stayed unmatched. The V gene's germline CDR1 is SGHDN and CDR2 FVKESK. The length of the CDR3 is 15 residues. The CDR3 sequence: CASSPGQGINSPLHF. The CDR3 DNA reads as TGTGCCAGCAGCCCCGGACAGGGCATTAATTCACCCCTCCACTTT.

V is TRBV5-6 and J is TRBJ1-5; D is perhaps TRBD1 (5 bases). The length of the CDR3 is 17 residues. The germline V gene has CDR1 SGHDT and CDR2 YYEEEE. V dropped 3 bases and J dropped 2 bases, with 18 bases sitting between them. CDR3 sequence (DNA): TGTGCCAGCAGCTCTTTGAGAGATGGACAACGCAATCAGCCCCAGCATTTT. Residues: CASSSLRDGQRNQPQHF.

The rearrangement uses TRBV20-1 and TRBJ2-5, with unresolved D. Trimming pared 3 bases from V and 5 bases from J, leaving 7 bases between. CDR1 and CDR2 (germline): DFQATT, SNEGSKA (reference sequence). The CDR3 runs 11 residues. The CDR3 is CSASSSETQYF. The CDR3 DNA reads as TGCAGTGCTAGTTCGTCGGAGACCCAGTACTTC.

The J gene is TRBJ1-6, the V gene TRBV4-1; the D is unclear. Trimming pared 3 bases from V and 0 bases from J, leaving 6 bases between. CDR1 is MGHRA and CDR2 is YSYEKL in the germline V gene. The CDR3 has 15 residues. The CDR3 DNA reads TGCGCCAGCAGCCAGCGGAGCTCCTATAATTCACCCCTCCACTTT. This codes for CASSQRSSYNSPLHF.

This clone occurred once. The chain couples TRBV9 to TRBJ2-5, with D possibly TRBD2 on 5 matching bases. CDR3 length equals 14 residues. Trimming removed 0 bases at V and 5 bases at J, with 11 bases between. Germline loops: CDR1 SGDLS, CDR2 YYNGEE. The chain's CDR3 is CASSVGGAGETQYF. CDR3 DNA: TGTGCCAGCAGCGTAGGGGGAGCTGGGGAGACCCAGTACTTC. Full variable domain (remainder filled in from reference TRBV9 and TRBJ2-5): DSGVTQTPKHLITATGQRVTLRCSPRSGDLSVYWYQQSLDQGLQFLIQYYNGEERAKGNILERFSAQQFPDLHSELNLSSLELGDSALYFCASSVGGAGETQYFGPGTRLLVL.

The chain carries TRBV7-2 and TRBJ1-1; D not certain. Trimming took off 6 bases at V and 0 bases at J, with 8 bases between the two ends. Germline CDR1 SGHTA, CDR2 FQGNSA. This CDR3 region has 13 residues. CDR3 nucleotides: TGTGCCAGCAGATGGGGAGTGAACACTGAAGCTTTCTTT. Encoded protein: CASRWGVNTEAFF.

The rearrangement joins TRBV19 to TRBJ1-6; D may be TRBD1 (5 bases). Germline V gene lookup returns CDR1 LNHDA and CDR2 SQIVND (reference sequence). The CDR3 is made up of 16 amino acids. Trimming removed 4 bases at V and 8 bases at J, with 18 bases between. CDR3 bases: TGTGCCAGTAGTACTCTAAGATGGGGCGGTGATTCACCCCTCCACTTT. Amino acid sequence: CASSTLRWGGDSPLHF.

The chain is built from TRBV5-1 and TRBJ1-1; TRBD1 might be the D (5 bases). The CDR3 length is 15 residues. Germline V CDR1 and CDR2: SGHRS, YFSETQ. Trimming pared 4 bases from V and 0 bases from J, leaving 13 bases between. CDR3 residues: CASSVMTALNTEAFF. CDR3 sequence (DNA): TGCGCCAGCAGCGTTATGACAGCACTGAACACTGAAGCTTTCTTT.

The V gene is TRBV7-8, the J gene TRBJ2-7, with D perhaps matching TRBD2 (6 bases). The CDR3 has 16 amino acids. The V gene's germline CDR1 is SGHVS and CDR2 FQNEAQ. Trimming removed 5 bases from V and 0 bases from J, with 17 bases in between. The CDR3 DNA reads as TGTGCCAGCAGCCCCTTGGGTGGCGGGGACTCCTACGAGCAGTACTTC. This codes for CASSPLGGGDSYEQYF.

V and J are TRBV27 and TRBJ1-1; 10 bases are a match to TRBD1. Germline V CDR1 and CDR2: MNHEY, SMNVEV (reference sequence). The CDR3 has 15 residues. V lost 6 bases, J lost 5 bases, and 9 bases stayed unmatched. CDR3 in DNA: TGTGCCAGCAGGGCCCCGGGACAGGGGACGACTGAAGCTTTCTTT. It specifies CASRAPGQGTTEAFF.

V and J are TRBV28 and TRBJ2-2, with TRBD1 as a possible D gene (6 bases). V was shortened by 6 bases and J by 6 bases, with 8 bases between the two germline ends. Germline V gene lookup returns CDR1 MDHEN and CDR2 SYDVKM. CDR3 length: 12 residues. In DNA, the CDR3 is TGTGCCAGCAGATACAGGGCCGGGGAGCTGTTTTTT. Its translation: CASRYRAGELFF.

This chain links TRBV28 with TRBJ1-5; unclear D gene. Trimming removed 5 bases at V and 2 bases at J, with 13 bases between. The CDR3 sequence is 15 residues long. Germline CDR1 and CDR2: MDHEN and SYDVKM. For the CDR3, the DNA is TGTGCCAGCAGTCCCGGGAGAAAGGGCAATCAGCCCCAGCATTTT. Amino acids: CASSPGRKGNQPQHF.

This chain uses TRBV5-5 with TRBJ2-3, with D tentatively TRBD1 (8 bases). The length of the CDR3 is 13 residues. Per germline, CDR1 SGHKS and CDR2 YYEKEE (reference sequence). V gave up 5 bases and J gave up 8 bases, with 15 bases separating them. This CDR3 reads CASSRTGRVTQYF. CDR3 in DNA: TGTGCCAGCAGTAGGACAGGGAGGGTTACGCAGTATTTT.

V is TRBV2 and J is TRBJ1-2, with D hard to call. V was pared by 4 bases and J by 5 bases, with 5 bases between. The CDR3 totals 11 residues. The germline gives CDR1 SNHLY, CDR2 FYNNEI. As DNA, the CDR3 is TGTGCCAGCAGTGGCCAGTATGGCTACACCTTC. Encoded protein: CASSGQYGYTF. Full variable domain (outside the CDR3, taken from reference TRBV2 and TRBJ1-2): EPEVTQTPSHQVTQMGQEVILRCVPISNHLYFYWYRQILGQKVEFLVSFYNNEISEKSEIFDDQFSVERPDGSNFTLKIRSTKLEDSAMYFCASSGQYGYTFGSGTRLTVV.